One and the same sample provided the 17 T cell receptor beta chains below, sequenced in a study of regulatory T cells in long-lasting Graves disease. The time point: newly diagnosed GD, antithyroid drugs for less than 3 months. Scientists built the TCR library using RNA that was extracted from PBMCs. HTBI primers from iRepertoire and Arm-PCR of CDR3 regions yielded the TCR beta libraries. TCRdb ran MiXCR on the multiplex PCR reads and lists one entry per CDR3 protein. This table holds roughly 430,000 distinct CDR3 sequences, 15% to 20% found once. These data are also associated with another study on T cells in Graves' hyperthyroidism and ophthalmopathy.

Material: peripheral blood mononuclear cells (PBMCs), obtained at new diagnosis, from a patient treated with antithyroid drugs. These receptors all come from a woman in her 30s with Graves disease.

As for this clonotype: A much larger clone differs by one base, so this may be a read error. The chain couples TRBV2 to TRBJ2-5; 9 positions agree with TRBD2. Germline CDR1 SNHLY, CDR2 FYNNEI. The CDR3 totals 18 residues. The ends lost 6 bases at V and 11 bases at J; junction bases unmatched: 25. Here the CDR3 DNA reads TGTGCCAGCAGCCCCACCCCGGGACTAGCCGGTTCTTACAATGAGCAGTACTTC. This sequence encodes CASSPTPGLAGSYNEQYF.

This clonotype was seen ten or more times. CDR3 residues: CASSSDLTSGEETQYF. The DNA for the CDR3 is TGTGCCAGCAGCTCTGATCTCACTAGCGGGGAAGAGACCCAGTACTTC. The gene calls are TRBV27 and TRBJ2-5, with 10 bases identical to TRBD2. Trimming at V came to 6 bases and at J to 3 bases, leaving 10 bases not matched to a gene. The CDR3 consists of 16 residues. Germline values: CDR1 MNHEY, CDR2 SMNVEV (reference sequence).

This clonotype has more than one count but fewer than ten. The chain carries TRBV5-1 and TRBJ1-6, with D perhaps TRBD1 (5 bases). Germline assignment: CDR1 SGHRS and CDR2 YFSETQ. The CDR3 spans 16 residues. V gave up 0 bases and J gave up 7 bases, with 14 bases separating them. The CDR3 here is CASSLVTGGGNSPLHF. The CDR3 nucleotides read TGCGCCAGCAGCTTGGTAACAGGCGGAGGCAATTCACCCCTCCACTTT.

The sample holds many counts of this clonotype. The chain links TRBV5-1 to TRBJ2-1; TRBD2 matches at 11 bases. Germline trimming cut 2 bases from V and 6 bases from J; bases unmatched to any gene: 4. The V gene's germline CDR1 is SGHRS and CDR2 YFSETQ. The length of the CDR3 is 15 residues. This CDR3 is CASSLLAGAGNEQFF. CDR3 DNA: TGCGCCAGCAGCTTACTAGCGGGAGCTGGCAATGAGCAGTTCTTC.

There are many counts of this clonotype. In DNA form, the CDR3 reads TGCAGCGTTGAAGAGCAGGCTTTGGAGACCCAGTACTTC. This codes for CSVEEQALETQYF. The chain carries TRBV29-1 and TRBJ2-5, with D unclear. The length of the CDR3 is 13 residues. Between the trimmed V and J ends, which lost 0 bases and 5 bases, there was a span of 10 bases. Per the germline V gene, CDR1 is SQVTM and CDR2 is ANQGSEA.

To note about this clonotype: A read error may explain this, as a much larger clone is one base away. V usage is TRBV3-1 and J usage is TRBJ2-5; D unclear. Germline V gene lookup returns CDR1 LGHDT and CDR2 YNNKEL (reference sequence). CDR3 size: 18 residues. The CDR3 DNA reads as TGTGCCAGCAGCCAAGGGGCCAGACGAAGCGTAAGGAGTGAGACCCTGTACTTC. Its protein is CASSQGARRSVRSETLYF.

This clonotype turned up a few times. The chain uses TRBV7-9 and TRBJ1-2; D is perhaps TRBD1 (5 bases). This CDR3 region has 14 residues. CDR1 is SEHNR and CDR2 is FQNEAQ in the germline V gene (reference sequence). V lost 0 bases and J 5 bases, leaving 10 bases between the germline ends. CDR3 loop: CASSLAGREYGYTF. The CDR3 DNA is TGTGCCAGCAGCTTAGCGGGCAGGGAATATGGCTACACCTTC.

In its sample, this clonotype was seen many times. The CDR3 DNA reads as TGTGCCAGCAGCTTAGGCGGGAGCGGCTACGAGCAGTACTTC. Encoded protein: CASSLGGSGYEQYF. This rearrangement joins TRBV13 to TRBJ2-7; D is perhaps TRBD2 (6 bases). The germline V gene encodes CDR1 PRHDT and CDR2 FYEKMQ (reference sequence). Trimming left V 0 bases short and J 3 bases short, with 9 bases between. This CDR3 region has 14 residues.

This clonotype was counted only a few times. The CDR3 sequence: CASSEDGGRPAYGYTF. The CDR3 DNA sequence: TGTGCCAGCAGTGAGGACGGAGGGAGGCCGGCCTATGGCTACACCTTC. V usage is TRBV2 and J usage is TRBJ1-2; the D is unclear. The CDR3 contains 16 residues. Trimming took 3 bases from V and 4 from J, leaving 18 bases between them. Looked up from germline, CDR1 is SNHLY and CDR2 is FYNNEI.

This clonotype was observed at least ten times. The gene calls are TRBV20-1 and TRBJ2-1; the match to TRBD2 covers 9 bases. CDR3 length: 18 residues. Germline CDR1 and CDR2: DFQATT and SNEGSKA (reference sequence). Trimming took 2 bases from V and 0 from J; bases not matched to a gene: 11. In nucleotides, the CDR3 is TGCAGTGCTAGAAGCACTAGCGGGCCATCTTACTCCTACAATGAGCAGTTCTTC. Its translation is CSARSTSGPSYSYNEQFF.

The J gene is TRBJ2-7, the V gene TRBV14; 11 positions match TRBD2. The V gene's germline CDR1 is SGHDN and CDR2 FVKESK. CDR3 length: 17 residues. V was pared by 2 bases and J by 0 bases, with 6 bases of the junction left unmatched. The CDR3 spells CASSQKGLADNSYEQYF. The CDR3 DNA is TGTGCCAGCAGCCAAAAGGGACTAGCGGACAACTCCTACGAGCAGTACTTC.

This clonotype came up many times. This rearrangement joins TRBV12-3 or TRBV12-4 to TRBJ1-1; D gene unclear. The CDR3 extends over 14 amino acids. The V and J ends lost 6 bases and 4 bases respectively, with 15 bases between them. DNA of the CDR3: TGTGCCAGCAGCCTTGCCGGGGAGGTCACTGAAGCTTTCTTT. Translating gives CASSLAGEVTEAFF.

This clonotype has just a few counts. The chain recombines TRBV10-3 with TRBJ2-5, with 8 bases fitting TRBD2. Trimming at V came to 5 bases and at J to 3 bases, leaving 8 bases not matched to a gene. The length of the CDR3 is 15 residues. Germline loops: CDR1 ENHRY, CDR2 SYGVKD. CDR3 DNA: TGTGCCATCAGTTATACTAGCGGAGTGGAAGAGACCCAGTACTTC. It yields the protein CAISYTSGVEETQYF.

In regard to this clonotype: One end of the junction is discordant with germline, which a read error may explain. The V gene is TRBV5-1, the J gene TRBJ1-6, with a possible D match to TRBD1 (5 bases). CDR3 length: 15 residues. The V gene's germline CDR1 is SGHRS and CDR2 YFSETQ. CDR3 protein: CASSHWGRANSPLHF. CDR3 bases: TGTGCCAGCAGCCATTGGGGACGCGCCAATTCACCCCTCCACTTT. Together with reference TRBV5-1 and TRBJ1-6, the CDR3 gives the full variable domain: KAGVTQTPRYLIKTRGQQVTLSCSPISGHRSVSWYQQTPGQGLQFLFEYFSETQRNKGNFPGRFSGRQFSNSRSEMNVSTLELGDSALYLCASSHWGRANSPLHFGNGTRLTVT.

This clonotype was counted ten times or more. This chain joins TRBV27 and TRBJ2-7; possibly TRBD1 or TRBD2 for D (5 bases each). The CDR3 extends over 16 amino acids. Germline V gene data show CDR1 as MNHEY and CDR2 as SMNVEV (reference sequence). The V end was cut by 0 bases, the J end by 2 bases, with 14 bases between. CDR3 sequence (DNA): TGTGCCAGCAGTTTATCCGGGACCGGTTGGACCTACGAGCAGTACTTC. Its protein product is CASSLSGTGWTYEQYF.

This clonotype came up a few times. The rearrangement uses TRBV27 and TRBJ2-1, with D tentatively TRBD2 (6 bases). The V gene lost 3 bases and the J gene lost 6 bases, with 15 bases spanning the gap. Germline assignment: CDR1 MNHEY and CDR2 SMNVEV (reference sequence). The CDR3 totals 15 residues. The CDR3 here is CASSFAGSPPNEQFF. Here the CDR3 DNA reads TGTGCCAGCAGTTTTGCGGGGAGCCCCCCCAATGAGCAGTTCTTC.

V and J are TRBV5-4 and TRBJ2-1, with D possibly matching TRBD2 (5 bases). The germline V gene encodes CDR1 SGHNT and CDR2 YYREEE (reference sequence). CDR3 size: 19 residues. V lost 4 bases and J lost 7, with 30 bases in between. This chain's CDR3 is CASSGKRRTRLNPWNEQFF. As DNA, the CDR3 is TGTGCCAGCAGCGGTAAGCGGCGAACGCGACTCAACCCTTGGAATGAGCAGTTCTTC.